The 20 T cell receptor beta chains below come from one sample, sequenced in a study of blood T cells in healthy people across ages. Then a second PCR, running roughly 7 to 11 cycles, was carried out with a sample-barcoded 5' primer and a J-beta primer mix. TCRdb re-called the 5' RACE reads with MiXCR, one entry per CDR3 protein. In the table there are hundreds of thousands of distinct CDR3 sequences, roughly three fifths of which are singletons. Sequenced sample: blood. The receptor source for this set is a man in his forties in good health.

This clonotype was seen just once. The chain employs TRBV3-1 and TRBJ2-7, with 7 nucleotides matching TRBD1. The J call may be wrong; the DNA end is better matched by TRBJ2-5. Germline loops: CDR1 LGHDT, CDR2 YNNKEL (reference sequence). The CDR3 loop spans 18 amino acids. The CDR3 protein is CASSPPQLRGRWGETQYF. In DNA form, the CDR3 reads TGTGCCAGCAGCCCCCCCCAATTGAGGGGGCGCTGGGGGGAGACCCAGTACTTC.

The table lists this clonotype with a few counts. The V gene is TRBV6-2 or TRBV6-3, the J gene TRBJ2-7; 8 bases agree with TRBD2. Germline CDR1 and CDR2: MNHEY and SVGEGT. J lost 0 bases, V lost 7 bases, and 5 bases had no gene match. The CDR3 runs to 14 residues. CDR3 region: CASTPAGVSYEQYF. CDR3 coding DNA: TGTGCCAGCACCCCAGCGGGGGTCTCCTACGAGCAGTACTTC.

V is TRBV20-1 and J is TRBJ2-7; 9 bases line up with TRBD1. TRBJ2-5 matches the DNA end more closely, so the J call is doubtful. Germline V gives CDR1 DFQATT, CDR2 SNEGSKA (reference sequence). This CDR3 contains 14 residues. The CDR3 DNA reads TGCAGTGCTCTTAAGACAGGGGGAAGTGAGACCCAGTACTTC. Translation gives CSALKTGGSETQYF.

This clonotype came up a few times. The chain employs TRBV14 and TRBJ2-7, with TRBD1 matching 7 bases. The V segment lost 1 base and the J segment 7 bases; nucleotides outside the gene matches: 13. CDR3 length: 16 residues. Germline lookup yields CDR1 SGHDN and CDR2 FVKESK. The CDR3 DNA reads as TGTGCCAGCAGCCAAGGGTTCAAGGGACAGCCCGGGGAGCAGTACTTC. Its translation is CASSQGFKGQPGEQYF.

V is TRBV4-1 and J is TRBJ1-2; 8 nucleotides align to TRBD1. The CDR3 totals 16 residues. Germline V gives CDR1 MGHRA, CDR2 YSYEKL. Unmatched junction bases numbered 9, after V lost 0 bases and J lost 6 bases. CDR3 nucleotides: TGCGCCAGCAGCCAAGATGGGACAGGTCGGGCCGATGGCTACACCTTC. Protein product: CASSQDGTGRADGYTF.

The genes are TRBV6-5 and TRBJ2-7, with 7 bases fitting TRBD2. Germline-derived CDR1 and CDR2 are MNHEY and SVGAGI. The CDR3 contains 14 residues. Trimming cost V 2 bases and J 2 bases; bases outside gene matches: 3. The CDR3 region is CASSYGGSPYEQYF. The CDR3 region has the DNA TGTGCCAGCAGTTACGGCGGGAGCCCCTACGAGCAGTACTTC.

The CDR3 region has the DNA TGCGCCAGCAGCCCCCGCCAGGGGCCAGGTCAGTTCTTC. Its translation: CASSPRQGPGQFF. J is TRBJ2-1 and V is TRBV4-3; possible D gene TRBD1, 6 bases. Germline V gives CDR1 LGHNA, CDR2 YSLEER. The V gene lost 4 bases and the J gene lost 13 bases, with 17 bases spanning the gap. The CDR3 consists of 13 residues.

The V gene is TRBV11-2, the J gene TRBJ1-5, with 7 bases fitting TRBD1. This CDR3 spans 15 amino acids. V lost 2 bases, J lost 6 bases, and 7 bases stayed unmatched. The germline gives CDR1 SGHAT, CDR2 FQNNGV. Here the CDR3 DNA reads TGTGCCAGCAGCTTAATTGAAGGGGGCACTCAGCCCCAGCATTTT. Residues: CASSLIEGGTQPQHF.

CDR3 protein: CASTFTGQLAYGYTF. The CDR3 DNA reads as TGTGCCAGCACTTTCACCGGACAGTTAGCCTATGGCTACACCTTC. The rearrangement uses TRBV12-3 or TRBV12-4 and TRBJ1-2; a possible D gene is TRBD1 (6 bases). The V gene lost 7 bases and the J gene lost 4 bases, with 19 bases spanning the gap. The CDR3 extends over 15 amino acids.

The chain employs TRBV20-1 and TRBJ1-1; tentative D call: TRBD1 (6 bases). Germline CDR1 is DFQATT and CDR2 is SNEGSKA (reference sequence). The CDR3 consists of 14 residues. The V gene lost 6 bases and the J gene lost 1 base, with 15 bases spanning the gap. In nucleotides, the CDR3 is TGCAGTGCCGGTGCGGACAGTGAGAACACTGAAGCTTTCTTT. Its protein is CSAGADSENTEAFF.

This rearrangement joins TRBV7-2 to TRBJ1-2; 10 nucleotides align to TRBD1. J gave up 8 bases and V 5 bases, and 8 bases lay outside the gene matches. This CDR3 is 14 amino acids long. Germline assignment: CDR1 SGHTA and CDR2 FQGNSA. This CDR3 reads CASSALRTGGGYTF. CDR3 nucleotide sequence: TGTGCCAGCAGCGCCCTCCGGACAGGGGGAGGCTACACCTTC. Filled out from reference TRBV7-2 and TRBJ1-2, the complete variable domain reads GAGVSQSPSNKVTEKGKDVELRCDPISGHTALYWYRQSLGQGLEFLIYFQGNSAPDKSGLPSDRFSAERTGGSVSTLTIQRTQQEDSAVYLCASSALRTGGGYTFGSGTRLTVV.

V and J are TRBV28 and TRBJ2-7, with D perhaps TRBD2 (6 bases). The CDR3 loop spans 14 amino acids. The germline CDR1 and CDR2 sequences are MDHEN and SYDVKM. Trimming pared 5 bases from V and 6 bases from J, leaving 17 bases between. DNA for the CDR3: TGTGCCAGCAGTCCCACCCGGGGACTGGGCGAGCAGTACTTC. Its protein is CASSPTRGLGEQYF.

The CDR3 loop is CAWSVGDNGVATEAFF. DNA of the CDR3: TGTGCCTGGAGTGTAGGGGACAACGGCGTGGCCACTGAAGCTTTCTTT. V is TRBV30 and J is TRBJ1-1, with D perhaps TRBD1 (6 bases). This CDR3 contains 16 residues. Germline CDR1 is GTSNPN and CDR2 is SVGIG (reference sequence). Trimming shortened V by 0 bases and J by 4 bases, and 18 bases separated the two germline ends.

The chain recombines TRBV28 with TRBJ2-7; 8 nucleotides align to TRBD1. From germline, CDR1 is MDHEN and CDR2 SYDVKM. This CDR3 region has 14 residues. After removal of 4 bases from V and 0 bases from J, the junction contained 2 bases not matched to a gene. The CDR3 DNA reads TGTGCCAGCAGTTCAGGGGGCATCTCCTACGAGCAGTACTTC. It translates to CASSSGGISYEQYF.

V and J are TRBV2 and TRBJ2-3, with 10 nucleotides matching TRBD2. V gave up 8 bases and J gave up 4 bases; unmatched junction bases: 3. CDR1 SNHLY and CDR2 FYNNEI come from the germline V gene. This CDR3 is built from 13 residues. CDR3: CASGTSEPDTQYF. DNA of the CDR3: TGTGCCAGCGGGACTAGCGAACCAGATACGCAGTATTTT.

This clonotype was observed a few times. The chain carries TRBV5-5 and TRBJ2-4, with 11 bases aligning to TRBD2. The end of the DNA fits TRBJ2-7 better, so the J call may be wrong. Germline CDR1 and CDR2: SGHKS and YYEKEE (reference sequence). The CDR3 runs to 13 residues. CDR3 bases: TGTGCCAGCAGCTTACTAGCGGGAGCCGAGCAGTACTTC. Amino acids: CASSLLAGAEQYF.

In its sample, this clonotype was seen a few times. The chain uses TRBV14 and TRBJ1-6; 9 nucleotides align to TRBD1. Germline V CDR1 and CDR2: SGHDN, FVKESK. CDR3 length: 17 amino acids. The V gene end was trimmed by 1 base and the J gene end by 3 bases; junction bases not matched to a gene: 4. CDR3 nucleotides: TGTGCCAGCAGCCAAGTGACAGGGGGGTTCTATAATTCACCCCTCCACTTT. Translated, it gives CASSQVTGGFYNSPLHF.

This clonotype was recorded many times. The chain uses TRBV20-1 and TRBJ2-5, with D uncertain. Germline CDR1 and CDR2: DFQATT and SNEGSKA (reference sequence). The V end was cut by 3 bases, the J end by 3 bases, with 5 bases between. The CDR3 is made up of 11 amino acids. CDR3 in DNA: TGCAGTGCTAGCGGTAAAGAGACCCAGTACTTC. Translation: CSASGKETQYF.

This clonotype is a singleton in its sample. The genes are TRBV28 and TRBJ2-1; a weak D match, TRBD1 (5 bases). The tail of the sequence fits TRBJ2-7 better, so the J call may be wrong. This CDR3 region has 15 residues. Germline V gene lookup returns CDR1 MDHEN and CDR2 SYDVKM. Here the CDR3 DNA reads TGTGCCAGCAGGCCAGGGTTTTCCTCCTACAATGAGCAGTACTTC. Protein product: CASRPGFSSYNEQYF.

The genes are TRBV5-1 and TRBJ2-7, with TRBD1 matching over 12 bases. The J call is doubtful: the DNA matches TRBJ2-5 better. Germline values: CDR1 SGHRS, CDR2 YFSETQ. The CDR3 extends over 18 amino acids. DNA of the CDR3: TGCGCCAGCAGCTTAACCGGGACAGGGGGCGATGTGGGCGAGACCCAGTACTTC. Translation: CASSLTGTGGDVGETQYF.